The 7 T cell receptor beta chains below were found in one sample sequenced in a study of T cell changes during pregnancy in multiple sclerosis (dated by TCRdb to about 2019). Library preparation employed the immunoSEQ multiplex PCR assay. TCRdb's version of the immuneACCESS table is confined to in-frame rearrangements and falls short of the full clone set. An unresolved V gene accounts for under half of the shortfall where checked; the remainder is of unknown origin. For this sample there are 15,000 to 17,000 clones; 75% to 85% appear just once. The ten largest account for approximately 17% of the sample. Sample: CD8+ T cells from peripheral blood mononuclear cells, taken after pregnancy. These receptor sequences come from a female donor in good health, enrolled as a control in a pregnancy study.

The chain uses TRBV7-9 and TRBJ1-5, with 8 bases lining up with TRBD1. Trimming removed 5 bases from V and 0 bases from J; junction bases left unmatched: 12. This CDR3 contains 18 residues. Germline CDR1 SEHNR, CDR2 FQNEAQ (reference sequence). CDR3 region: CASSQPPTGGGSNQPQHF. CDR3 DNA: TGTGCCAGCAGCCAACCGCCTACAGGGGGTGGTAGCAATCAGCCCCAGCATTTT.

V gene TRBV9 combines with J gene TRBJ2-1, with D possibly matching TRBD2 (6 bases). CDR1 is SGDLS, CDR2 YYNGEE, per germline. The ends were cut back, 4 bases at V and 15 bases at J, with 11 bases in the middle. CDR3 length: 10 amino acids. The CDR3: CASSKGLTFF. The CDR3 coding sequence is TGTGCCAGCAGCAAGGGACTCACGTTCTTC.

This clone was seen just once. The rearrangement joins TRBV9 to TRBJ2-1; 7 nucleotides agree with TRBD2. Germline assignment: CDR1 SGDLS and CDR2 YYNGEE. The CDR3 extends over 16 amino acids. With 4 bases clipped from V and 2 bases from J, the junction kept 9 bases outside the gene matches. The chain's CDR3 is CASSPTLSGPYNEQFF. The CDR3 nucleotides read TGTGCCAGCAGCCCCACTCTTAGCGGGCCCTACAATGAGCAGTTCTTC.

V usage is TRBV4-1 and J usage is TRBJ1-6, with 9 bases aligning to TRBD1. Germline V gene sequence: CDR1 MGHRA, CDR2 YSYEKL. The CDR3 sequence is 16 residues long. Trimming took 4 bases from V and 7 from J; bases not matched to a gene: 8. The CDR3 bases are TGCGCCAGCAGCCCGTCCGGGACAGGGATCAATTCACCCCTCCACTTT. Translating it yields CASSPSGTGINSPLHF.

This chain uses TRBV28 with TRBJ1-5, with D possibly being TRBD1 (5 bases). The CDR3 is made up of 15 amino acids. V was trimmed by 2 bases and J by 1 base, leaving 9 bases between them. Germline V gene sequence: CDR1 MDHEN, CDR2 SYDVKM. This CDR3 reads CASSLDGGSNQPQHF. CDR3 coding DNA: TGTGCCAGCAGTTTAGACGGGGGAAGCAATCAGCCCCAGCATTTT.

Only one count was recorded for this clone. The chain couples TRBV19 to TRBJ2-7; the match to TRBD2 covers 12 bases. Germline V gene lookup returns CDR1 LNHDA and CDR2 SQIVND (reference sequence). CDR3 length: 15 residues. J gave up 3 bases and V 8 bases, and 8 bases lay outside the gene matches. CDR3: CASAKLAGGLYEQYF. DNA for the CDR3: TGTGCCAGTGCGAAACTAGCGGGAGGCCTCTACGAGCAGTACTTC.

The J gene is TRBJ1-5, the V gene TRBV27; TRBD1 might be the D (5 bases). V dropped 7 bases and J dropped 6 bases, with 10 bases sitting between them. The CDR3 is made up of 12 amino acids. The germline gives CDR1 MNHEY, CDR2 SMNVEV (reference sequence). CDR3 sequence (DNA): TGTGCCAGCATGGGGGGTGGTCAGCCCCAGCATTTT. Its protein product is CASMGGGQPQHF.